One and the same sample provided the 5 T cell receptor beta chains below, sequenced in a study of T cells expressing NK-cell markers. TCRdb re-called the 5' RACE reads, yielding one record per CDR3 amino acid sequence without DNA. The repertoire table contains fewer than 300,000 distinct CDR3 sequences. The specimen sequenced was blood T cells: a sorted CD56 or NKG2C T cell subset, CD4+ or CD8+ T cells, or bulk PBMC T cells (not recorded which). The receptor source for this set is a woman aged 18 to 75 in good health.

CDR3 amino acids: CASSLGGRGPDTEAFF. This sequence joins TRBV5-1 and TRBJ1-1; TCRdb calls TRBD1, which cannot be checked without DNA. Germline assignment: CDR1 SGHRS and CDR2 YFSETQ. This CDR3 is built from 16 residues.

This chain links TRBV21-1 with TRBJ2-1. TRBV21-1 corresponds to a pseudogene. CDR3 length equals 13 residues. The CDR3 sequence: CASSKAPDNEQFF.

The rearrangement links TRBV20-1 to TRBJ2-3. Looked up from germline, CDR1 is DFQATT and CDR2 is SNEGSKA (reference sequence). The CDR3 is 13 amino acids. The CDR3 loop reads CSAREIGPDTQYF.

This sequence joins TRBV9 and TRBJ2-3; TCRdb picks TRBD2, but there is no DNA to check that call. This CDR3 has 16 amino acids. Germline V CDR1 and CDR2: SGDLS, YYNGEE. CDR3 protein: CASSARLAGGWDTQYF.

CDR3 region: CATSGGPGSSYNEQFF. This chain links TRBV24-1 with TRBJ2-1; TCRdb indicates TRBD1, and absent DNA this call remains unverified. CDR1 is KGHDR, CDR2 SFDVKD, per germline. The CDR3 is made up of 16 amino acids.